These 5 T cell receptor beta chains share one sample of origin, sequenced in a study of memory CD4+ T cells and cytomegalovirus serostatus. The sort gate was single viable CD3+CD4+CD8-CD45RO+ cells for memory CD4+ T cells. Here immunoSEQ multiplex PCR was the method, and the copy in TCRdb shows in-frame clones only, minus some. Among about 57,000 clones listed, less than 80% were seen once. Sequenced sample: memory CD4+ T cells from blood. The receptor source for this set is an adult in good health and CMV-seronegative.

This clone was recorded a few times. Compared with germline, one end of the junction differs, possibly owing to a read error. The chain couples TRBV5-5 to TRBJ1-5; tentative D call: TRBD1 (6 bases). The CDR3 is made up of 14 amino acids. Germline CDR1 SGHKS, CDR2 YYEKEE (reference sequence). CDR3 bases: TGTGCCACCAGCACAGGGAATAGCAATCAGCCCCAGCATTTT. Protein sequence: CATSTGNSNQPQHF.

CDR3 in amino acids: CASSYSPNGGYTF. The DNA of the CDR3 is TGTGCCAGCAGCTACTCGCCGAATGGTGGCTACACCTTC. This chain links TRBV7-3 with TRBJ1-2; no clear D gene. The CDR3 loop spans 13 amino acids. V lost 4 bases to trimming and J lost 7 bases, with 13 bases between them. Per the germline V gene, CDR1 is SGHTA and CDR2 is FQGTGA.

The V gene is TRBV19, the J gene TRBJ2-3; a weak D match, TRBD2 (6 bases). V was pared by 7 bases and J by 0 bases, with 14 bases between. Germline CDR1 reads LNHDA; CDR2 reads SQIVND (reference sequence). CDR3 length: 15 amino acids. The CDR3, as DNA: TGTGCCAGTAAGGAGATAGCGGCTAGCACAGATACGCAGTATTTT. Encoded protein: CASKEIAASTDTQYF.

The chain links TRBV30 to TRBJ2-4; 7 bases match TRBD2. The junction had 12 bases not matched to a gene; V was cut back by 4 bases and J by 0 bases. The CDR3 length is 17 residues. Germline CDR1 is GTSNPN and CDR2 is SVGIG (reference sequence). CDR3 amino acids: CAWILLAGDIAKNIQYF. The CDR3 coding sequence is TGTGCCTGGATCTTGTTAGCGGGCGATATAGCCAAAAACATTCAGTACTTC.

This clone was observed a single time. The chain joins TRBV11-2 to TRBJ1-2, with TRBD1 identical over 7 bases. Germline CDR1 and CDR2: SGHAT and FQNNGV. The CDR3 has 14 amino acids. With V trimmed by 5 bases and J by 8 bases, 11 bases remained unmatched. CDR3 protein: CASSPDRAVRGYTF. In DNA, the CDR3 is TGTGCCAGCAGCCCCGACAGGGCAGTTCGAGGCTACACCTTC.